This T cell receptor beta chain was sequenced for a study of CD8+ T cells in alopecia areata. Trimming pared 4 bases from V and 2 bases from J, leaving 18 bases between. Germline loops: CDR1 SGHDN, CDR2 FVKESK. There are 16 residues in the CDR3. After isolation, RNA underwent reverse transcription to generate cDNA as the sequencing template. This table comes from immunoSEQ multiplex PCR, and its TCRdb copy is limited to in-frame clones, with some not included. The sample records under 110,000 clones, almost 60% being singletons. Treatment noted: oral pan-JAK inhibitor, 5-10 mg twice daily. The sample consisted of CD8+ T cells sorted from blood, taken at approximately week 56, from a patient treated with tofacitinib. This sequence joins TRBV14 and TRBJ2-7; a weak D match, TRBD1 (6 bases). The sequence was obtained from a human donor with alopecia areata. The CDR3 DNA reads TGTGCCAGCAGCCCGACCACCGACAGGATCACCTACGAGCAGTACTTC. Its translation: CASSPTTDRITYEQYF.